The T cell receptor beta chain described here comes from a study of blood T cell repertoires in COVID-19. Whole-study context: Specimens from acute and convalescent COVID-19 originated in the United States, Italy and Spain. T cells, B-cell-depleted T cells, or PBMCs supplied cDNA or gDNA.

There are 15 residues in the CDR3. Unmatched junction bases numbered 8, after V lost 4 bases and J lost 6 bases. Germline V gives CDR1 SGHDN, CDR2 FVKESK. In the authors' workflow: Estimation of nucleated cell counts relied on the amplification of reference gene primers. Produced via immunoSEQ multiplex PCR; TCRdb's table is partial and in-frame only. V and J calls and clone size come straight from that table; D and trimming were deduced from the DNA. The sample has about 210,000 clones, about four fifths seen once. Input material: peripheral blood. The chain links TRBV14 to TRBJ1-1, with TRBD1 matching over 10 bases. The receptor's source is a woman in her thirties or forties with active or convalescent COVID-19. The CDR3 bases are TGTGCCAGCAGCCCTTTCCGGGACAGGGGTTCTGAAGCTTTCTTT. It yields the protein CASSPFRDRGSEAFF.